This passage covers 19 T cell receptor beta chains from one sample sequenced in a study of blood T cells in healthy people across ages. Using a J-beta primer mix together with a sample-barcoded 5' primer, a second PCR was run for roughly 6 to 11 cycles. MiXCR, run by TCRdb on the 5' RACE reads, gives a single entry per CDR3 protein. The top ten clones hold around 20% of a sample with fewer than 900,000 distinct CDR3 sequences, more than 40% of them seen once. Source material: blood. Source of these receptors: a woman in her sixties in good health.

This chain's CDR3 is CASSPRRTEKETQYF. Here the CDR3 DNA reads TGTGCCAGCAGCCCTAGGCGGACAGAGAAAGAGACCCAGTACTTC. V and J are TRBV11-2 and TRBJ2-5; D perhaps matches TRBD1 (6 bases). Trimming took off 5 bases at V and 3 bases at J, with 16 bases between the two ends. CDR1 and CDR2 (germline): SGHAT, FQNNGV. The length of the CDR3 is 15 residues.

CDR3 sequence (DNA): TGTGCCTGGAGCGGGGTCCAAGAACTGTTTTTT. It is translated as CAWSGVQELFF. The gene calls are TRBV30 and TRBJ1-4; D unclear. The V gene lost 3 bases and the J gene lost 12 bases, with 11 bases spanning the gap. In germline, CDR1 is GTSNPN, CDR2 SVGIG (reference sequence). This CDR3 contains 11 residues. The complete variable domain, with remaining parts taken from reference TRBV30 and TRBJ1-4, reads SQTIHQWPATLVQPVGSPLSLECTVEGTSNPNLYWYRQAAGRGLQLLFYSVGIGQISSEVPQNLSASRPQDRQFILSSKKLLLSDSGFYLCAWSGVQELFFGSGTQLSVL.

This rearrangement joins TRBV27 to TRBJ1-6; D gene ambiguous. V lost 5 bases to trimming and J lost 7 bases, with 9 bases between them. Germline V gives CDR1 MNHEY, CDR2 SMNVEV (reference sequence). The CDR3 is 13 residues long. DNA for the CDR3: TGTGCCAGCAGTCTTGCACAGAATTCACCCCTCCACTTT. Protein sequence: CASSLAQNSPLHF.

This clonotype was seen only a few times. This chain uses TRBV18 with TRBJ2-5, with TRBD2 matching over 7 bases. This CDR3 contains 17 residues. Germline CDR1 KGHSH, CDR2 LQKENI. V shed 3 bases and J 5 bases; nucleotides not matched to a gene: 15. CDR3 in DNA: TGTGCCAGCTCACCTGACCAAGCGGGAAGTTCTTGGGAGACCCAGTACTTC. Its translation: CASSPDQAGSSWETQYF.

This clonotype was seen repeatedly, ten times or more. The chain carries TRBV29-1 and TRBJ2-5; TRBD2 might be the D (6 bases). Germline values: CDR1 SQVTM, CDR2 ANQGSEA. The V gene lost 3 bases and the J gene lost 1 base, with 15 bases spanning the gap. This CDR3 comprises 15 residues. CDR3: CSVDGLAMGQETQYF. The CDR3 bases are TGCAGCGTTGACGGGCTAGCGATGGGCCAAGAGACCCAGTACTTC.

This clonotype was seen only a few times. This chain uses TRBV20-1 with TRBJ1-5; D is undetermined. Germline CDR1 and CDR2: DFQATT and SNEGSKA (reference sequence). The CDR3 contains 14 residues. Trimming took 2 bases from V and 0 from J, leaving 8 bases between them. The CDR3 DNA reads TGCAGTGCTAGACGTCTCTATAGCAATCAGCCCCAGCATTTT. This gives the protein CSARRLYSNQPQHF.

Turning to this clonotype: One junction end disagrees with the germline gene, perhaps due to a read error. The chain recombines TRBV2 with TRBJ2-3; D unclear. Germline V lookup: CDR1 SNHLY, CDR2 FYNNEI. The CDR3 spans 14 residues. CDR3 DNA: TGTGCCGGCAGGCCCAAAATAGAACACGATACGCAGTATTTT. Translation: CAGRPKIEHDTQYF.

This clonotype was detected only a few times. The chain uses TRBV6-2 or TRBV6-3 and TRBJ2-4; the D gene is possibly TRBD2 (6 bases). Trimming cost V 2 bases and J 5 bases, with 10 bases left between them. The CDR3 contains 14 residues. Germline CDR1 reads MNHEY; CDR2 reads SVGEGT. Written as DNA, the CDR3 is TGTGCCAGCAGTTACGATCCGGGGGAAAACATTCAGTACTTC. It yields the protein CASSYDPGENIQYF.

This sequence joins TRBV16 and TRBJ2-2; 8 bases fit TRBD2. Per the germline V gene, CDR1 is KGHSY and CDR2 is FQNENV. CDR3 size: 15 residues. After removal of 3 bases from V and 6 bases from J, the junction contained 6 bases not matched to a gene. Written as DNA, the CDR3 is TGTGCCAGCAGCCACAGGACTAGCCGGTCCGGGGAGCTGTTTTTT. Its translation is CASSHRTSRSGELFF.

A single count supports this clonotype. The CDR3 is CASSPGQTEQYF. CDR3 sequence (DNA): TGTGCCAGCAGCCCGGGACAGACCGAGCAGTACTTC. The chain couples TRBV2 to TRBJ2-5; TRBD1 agrees at 7 bases. TRBJ2-7 matches the DNA end more closely, so the J call is doubtful. CDR1 and CDR2 (germline): SNHLY, FYNNEI. The length of the CDR3 is 12 residues.

Here the CDR3 reads CATSGPLGANQPQHF. The CDR3 DNA sequence: TGTGCCACCAGTGGACCCTTAGGCGCCAATCAGCCCCAGCATTTT. The V gene is TRBV24-1, the J gene TRBJ1-5, with D unclear. Trimming left V 5 bases short and J 3 bases short, with 13 bases between. Per germline, CDR1 KGHDR and CDR2 SFDVKD. The length of the CDR3 is 15 residues.

This clonotype was recorded a few times. This rearrangement joins TRBV20-1 to TRBJ2-3, with D possibly being TRBD1 or TRBD2 (5 bases each). Trimming took off 4 bases at V and 1 base at J, with 12 bases between the two ends. Germline V gene data show CDR1 as DFQATT and CDR2 as SNEGSKA (reference sequence). This CDR3 region has 14 residues. This chain's CDR3 is CSANGAVGTDTQYF. In DNA form, the CDR3 reads TGCAGTGCTAACGGGGCCGTAGGCACAGATACGCAGTATTTT.

This clonotype was picked up one time. The chain uses TRBV7-9 and TRBJ2-1; D perhaps matches TRBD2 (6 bases). Germline CDR1 reads SEHNR; CDR2 reads FQNEAQ (reference sequence). Trimming took 0 bases from V and 6 from J, leaving 12 bases between them. The CDR3 loop spans 15 amino acids. CDR3 region: CASSLALPTSNEQFF. The DNA for the CDR3 is TGTGCCAGCAGCTTAGCCCTTCCGACTAGCAATGAGCAGTTCTTC.

This chain connects TRBV9 to TRBJ2-3; D not resolved. Germline loops: CDR1 SGDLS, CDR2 YYNGEE. The CDR3 sequence is 15 residues long. V lost 3 bases, J lost 2 bases, and 13 bases lay in between. CDR3 sequence: CASSGRGPHTDTQYF. The DNA of the CDR3 is TGTGCCAGCAGCGGGAGAGGACCACACACAGATACGCAGTATTTT.

This clonotype was seen a few times. One end of the junction does not line up with germline, which may come from a read error. The chain uses TRBV20-1 and TRBJ2-3; unclear D gene. CDR3 length equals 12 residues. The germline V gene has CDR1 DFQATT and CDR2 SNEGSKA (reference sequence). The CDR3: CSARERPDTQYF. In DNA form, the CDR3 reads TGCAGTGCCAGAGAGAGGCCAGATACGCAGTATTTT.

This clonotype was seen a handful of times. The chain recombines TRBV20-1 with TRBJ1-2, with a tentative D call TRBD1 (6 bases). Germline loops: CDR1 DFQATT, CDR2 SNEGSKA (reference sequence). This CDR3 region has 11 residues. The CDR3 coding sequence is TGCAGCGCAGGGGAGAGCTATGGCTACACCTTC. Translated, it gives CSAGESYGYTF.

The chain has TRBV11-2 and TRBJ1-4, with D maybe TRBD1 (5 bases). CDR1 is SGHAT and CDR2 is FQNNGV in the germline V gene. Trimming took 2 bases from V and 6 from J, leaving 7 bases between them. The CDR3 sequence is 13 residues long. CDR3 bases: TGTGCCAGCAGCTTACAAGGGGATGAAAAACTGTTTTTT. This translates into CASSLQGDEKLFF.

The CDR3 DNA follows: TGTGCCAGCAGTGAATGGAGCGGGAGACGAGAGACCCAGTACTTC. It yields the protein CASSEWSGRRETQYF. The chain combines TRBV25-1 with TRBJ2-5; 8 nucleotides match TRBD2. V dropped 1 base and J dropped 4; count of bases not matched to a gene: 5. In germline, CDR1 is MGHDK, CDR2 SYGVNS. CDR3 length: 15 residues.

The J gene is TRBJ1-5, the V gene TRBV6-2 or TRBV6-3; no clear D. V shed 0 bases and J shed 7 bases, with 7 bases lying between them. Germline V gives CDR1 MNHEY, CDR2 SVGEGT. The CDR3 loop spans 13 amino acids. CDR3 amino acids: CASSYSIRQPQHF. In nucleotides, the CDR3 is TGTGCCAGCAGTTACTCGATTAGACAGCCCCAGCATTTT.